The 8 T cell receptor beta chains below come from one sample, sequenced in a study of T cell repertoires in cytomegalovirus infection (dated 2019 in TCRdb). Sequencing used an Illumina HiSeq 1500. TCRdb reran the public reads through fastp at Q25 and MiXCR, keeping productive beta chains. Every CDR3 protein is listed once, alongside the most common genes and DNA of its rows. Across this sample there are 290,000 or so distinct CDR3 sequences, with about 9.2% seen only once. Around 2.4% of the sample is held by the ten biggest clonotypes. The sequenced material came from PBMCs. The receptors come from a human donor in good health (CMV status not recorded). Some clones in this sample may be carry-over from other donors' samples.

This clonotype has ten or more counts. V gene TRBV6-5 combines with J gene TRBJ2-5; D may match TRBD1 or TRBD2 (7 bases each). There are 13 residues in the CDR3. V dropped 5 bases and J dropped 4 bases, with 11 bases sitting between them. Germline values: CDR1 MNHEY, CDR2 SVGAGI. The CDR3 nucleotides are TGTGCCAGCAGTCAGGGGGGGGTAGAGACCCAGTACTTC. Translated: CASSQGGVETQYF.

This clonotype has a count of ten or more. V and J are TRBV7-2 and TRBJ2-7; D is possibly TRBD2 (6 bases). Trimming took 5 bases from V and 5 from J, leaving 13 bases between them. Germline V gives CDR1 SGHTA, CDR2 FQGNSA. This CDR3 has 13 amino acids. CDR3 sequence reads: CASSNSPGDEQYV. The CDR3 region has the DNA TGTGCCAGCAGCAACTCCCCGGGGGACGAGCAGTACGTC.

This clonotype was recorded at least ten times. The chain combines TRBV20-1 with TRBJ2-1, with D hard to call. CDR3 length: 10 residues. V lost 3 bases and J 10 bases, leaving 7 bases between the germline ends. Germline V gene lookup returns CDR1 DFQATT and CDR2 SNEGSKA (reference sequence). DNA for the CDR3: TGCAGTGCTAGTGCGGAGGAGCAGTTCTTC. Translating gives CSASAEEQFF.

This chain joins TRBV28 and TRBJ1-4; D is unresolved. Germline-derived CDR1 and CDR2 are MDHEN and SYDVKM. The CDR3 sequence is 16 residues long. Deletions cut 6 bases from V and 4 bases from J, with 18 bases between. CDR3 sequence reads: CASRPGSGFLNEKLFF. CDR3 coding DNA: TGTGCCAGCAGACCGGGTTCGGGATTTCTTAATGAAAAACTGTTTTTT.

This clonotype has at least ten counts. The V gene is TRBV12-3 or TRBV12-4, the J gene TRBJ2-3; 8 positions match TRBD2. The CDR3 consists of 20 residues. The junction had 14 bases not matched to a gene; V was cut back by 0 bases and J by 0 bases. Here the CDR3 reads CASSLAISSGGVSSTDTQYF. CDR3 DNA sequence: TGTGCCAGCAGTTTAGCGATTTCGAGCGGGGGAGTATCTAGCACAGATACGCAGTATTTT.

The table lists this clonotype with a few counts. The chain joins TRBV3-1 to TRBJ2-3; D is perhaps TRBD2 (5 bases). V shed 5 bases and J shed 0 bases, with 12 bases lying between them. From germline, CDR1 is LGHDT and CDR2 YNNKEL (reference sequence). This CDR3 spans 15 amino acids. The CDR3 region is CASSWTHASTDTQYF. CDR3 DNA: TGTGCCAGCAGCTGGACTCATGCTAGCACAGATACGCAGTATTTT.

This clonotype was counted at least ten times. The chain joins TRBV5-4 to TRBJ2-7; TRBD2 matches at 9 bases. Germline CDR1 and CDR2: SGHNT and YYREEE (reference sequence). V gave up 0 bases and J gave up 0 bases; unmatched junction bases: 4. The CDR3 is made up of 16 amino acids. For the CDR3, the DNA is TGTGCCAGCAGCTTGGCCTCTAGCGGGGCCTCCTACGAGCAGTACTTC. Protein product: CASSLASSGASYEQYF.

This clonotype was seen ten or more times. The chain joins TRBV6-5 to TRBJ2-1; D is possibly TRBD2 (7 bases). This CDR3 comprises 15 residues. Trimming removed 0 bases from V and 6 bases from J, with 12 bases in between. Germline CDR1 is MNHEY and CDR2 is SVGAGI. The CDR3 loop is CASSYSERGANEQFF. Here the CDR3 DNA reads TGTGCCAGCAGTTACTCGGAACGGGGGGCCAATGAGCAGTTCTTC.